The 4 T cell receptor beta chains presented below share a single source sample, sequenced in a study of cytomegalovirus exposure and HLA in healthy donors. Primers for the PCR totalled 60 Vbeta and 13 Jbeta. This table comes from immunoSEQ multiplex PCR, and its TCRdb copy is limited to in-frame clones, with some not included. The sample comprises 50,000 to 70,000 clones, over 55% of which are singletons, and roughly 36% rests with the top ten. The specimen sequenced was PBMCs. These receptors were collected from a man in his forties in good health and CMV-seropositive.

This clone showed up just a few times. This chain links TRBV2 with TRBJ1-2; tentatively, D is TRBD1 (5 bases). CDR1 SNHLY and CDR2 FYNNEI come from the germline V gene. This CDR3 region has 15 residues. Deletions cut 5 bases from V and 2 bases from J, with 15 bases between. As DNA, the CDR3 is TGTGCCAGCAGTCGGGACTGGGGAGGCAACTATGGCTACACCTTC. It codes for CASSRDWGGNYGYTF.

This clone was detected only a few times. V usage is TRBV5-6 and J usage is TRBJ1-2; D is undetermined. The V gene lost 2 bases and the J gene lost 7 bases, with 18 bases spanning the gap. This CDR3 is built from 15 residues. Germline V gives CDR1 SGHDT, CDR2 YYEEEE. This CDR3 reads CASSLRLGTVGGYTF. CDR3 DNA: TGTGCCAGCAGCTTACGACTCGGAACGGTGGGTGGCTACACCTTC.

The CDR3 loop is CASRSRTGGEQYF. The CDR3 nucleotides read TGTGCCAGCAGATCCCGGACAGGGGGCGAGCAGTACTTC. This sequence joins TRBV6-5 and TRBJ2-7; 10 bases match TRBD1. CDR1 and CDR2 (germline): MNHEY, SVGAGI. This CDR3 has 13 amino acids. Trimming removed 6 bases from V and 6 bases from J; junction bases left unmatched: 5.

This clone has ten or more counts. CDR3 DNA: TGTGCCAGCAGCGTAACAGGGGGCGAATATGGCTACACCTTC. It codes for CASSVTGGEYGYTF. The V call is TRBV21-1, the J call TRBJ1-2; TRBD1 is the table's D call and was not checked against the DNA. TRBV21-1 constitutes a pseudogene. This CDR3 is 14 amino acids long.